Sequencing of this T cell receptor beta chain was carried out in a study of blood T cell repertoires in COVID-19. Germline assignment: CDR1 MNHNS and CDR2 SASEGT. V gave up 3 bases and J gave up 0 bases, with 11 bases separating them. This CDR3 spans 15 amino acids. Donors were grouped by their self-reported clinical history. Two negative PCRs, clearance, or symptom resolution characterized the recovered Cohort 3 donors. Authors' analysis steps: Reference gene primer amplification yielded estimated nucleated cell counts. The method was immunoSEQ multiplex PCR; TCRdb's version includes in-frame clones alone and lacks a portion of them. From that table come the V and J calls and clone size; the DNA was used to work out D and trimming. Seen here are about 380,000 clones, around nine tenths observed once, and the top ten hold 1.2%.

The J gene is TRBJ1-1, the V gene TRBV6-1, with TRBD1 as a possible D gene (5 bases). The TCR comes from a woman aged 18-29 years who had recovered from COVID-19. The sequencing sample was made of PBMCs or T cells enriched from blood (not recorded which). CDR3 region: CASSEHGTLNTEAFF. In DNA, the CDR3 is TGTGCCAGCAGTGAGCACGGGACTTTGAACACTGAAGCTTTCTTT.